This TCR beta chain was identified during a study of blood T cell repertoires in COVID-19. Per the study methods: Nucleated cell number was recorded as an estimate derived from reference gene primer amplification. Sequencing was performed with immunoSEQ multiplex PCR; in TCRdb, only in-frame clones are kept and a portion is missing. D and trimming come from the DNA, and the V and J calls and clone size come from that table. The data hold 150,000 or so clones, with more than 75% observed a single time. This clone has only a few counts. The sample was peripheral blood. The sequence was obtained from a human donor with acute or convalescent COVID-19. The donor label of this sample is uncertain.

The CDR3 is CASSPGRGGHVEQFF. In DNA, the CDR3 is TGCGCCAGCAGCCCGGGGCGGGGGGGCCATGTTGAGCAGTTCTTC. The chain combines TRBV4-1 with TRBJ2-1; TRBD2 matches at 9 bases. Germline V gene data show CDR1 as MGHRA and CDR2 as YSYEKL. The CDR3 is made up of 15 amino acids. V shed 4 bases and J 9 bases; nucleotides not matched to a gene: 10.